This note documents a single T cell receptor (beta chain) sequence. This record comes from a study of blood T cell repertoires in COVID-19. Study at large: Some COVID-19 samples were acute and others convalescent; all came from the United States, Italy and Spain.

In the study's own analysis: Amplification of reference gene primers provided the estimated nucleated cell counts. TCRdb keeps only in-frame clones here, not all; method: immunoSEQ multiplex PCR. V, J and clone size were drawn from that table, and D and trimming were deduced from the DNA. The table has a few hundred thousand clones, 80% to 95% seen once. Seattle researchers signed up patients amid active infection and tracked them longitudinally. Germline CDR1 is MDHEN and CDR2 is SYDVKM. The CDR3 sequence is 15 residues long. J was trimmed by 2 bases and V by 6 bases; bases with no gene match: 10. The sample consisted of peripheral blood. V and J are TRBV28 and TRBJ2-7, with TRBD2 matching 7 bases. This TCR was sampled from a woman aged 25 to 39 with COVID-19, enrolled during active disease. CDR3 loop: CASSISGNPTYEQYF. The CDR3, as DNA: TGTGCCAGCAGCATCAGCGGGAACCCCACCTACGAGCAGTACTTC.